The 30 T cell receptor beta chains in this list originate from one sample, sequenced in a study of glioma-infiltrating T cells after dendritic cell vaccination (dated by TCRdb to 2016 to 2017). Libraries were made using the immunoSEQ multiplex PCR assay. TCRdb obtained this table from immuneACCESS and retained in-frame rearrangements with V and J assigned. These tables miss some clones; where compared with another copy, unresolved V genes account for less than half of the shortfall, and the remainder is unexplained. In this sample the table shows about 64,000 clones, 82% of which occur a single time. The ten top clones hold 9.2% of the sample. The specimen was blood, collected before dendritic cell vaccination. All receptors come from a human donor with glioblastoma.

The chain links TRBV6-1 to TRBJ2-3; TRBD2 aligns across 9 bases. Trimming took 8 bases from V and 4 from J; bases not matched to a gene: 7. Germline lookup yields CDR1 MNHNS and CDR2 SASEGT. The CDR3 covers 14 residues. In nucleotides, the CDR3 is TGTGCCAGCCGAAGCGGGGGGAGGGCAGATACGCAGTATTTT. This encodes CASRSGGRADTQYF.

The chain uses TRBV6-4 and TRBJ2-2, with 7 bases fitting TRBD2. With 5 bases clipped from V and 5 bases from J, the junction kept 5 bases outside the gene matches. CDR3 length: 14 residues. Germline V gene data show CDR1 as MRHNA and CDR2 as SNTAGT. The CDR3, as DNA: TGTGCCAGCAGTCCGGGACTACGAACCGGGGAGCTGTTTTTT. Translation: CASSPGLRTGELFF.

This chain joins TRBV7-9 and TRBJ1-5; perhaps TRBD1 as D (6 bases). CDR1 and CDR2 from the germline V gene are SEHNR and FQNEAQ (reference sequence). The CDR3 loop spans 15 amino acids. V lost 1 base to trimming and J lost 5 bases, with 12 bases between them. CDR3 amino acids: CASSLVGTLDQPQHF. In DNA, the CDR3 is TGTGCCAGCAGCTTAGTAGGGACACTTGATCAGCCCCAGCATTTT.

The rearrangement joins TRBV18 to TRBJ2-7, with D perhaps matching TRBD1 (5 bases). This CDR3 has 15 residues. CDR1 and CDR2 (germline): KGHSH, LQKENI. Between the trimmed V and J ends, which lost 1 base and 7 bases, there was a span of 17 bases. This CDR3 is CASSPQGKGIGEQYF. The CDR3 DNA reads as TGTGCCAGCTCACCACAGGGGAAGGGGATTGGTGAGCAGTACTTC.

The chain combines TRBV5-1 with TRBJ2-3; D gene uncertain. V lost 0 bases and J 1 base, leaving 9 bases between the germline ends. There are 15 residues in the CDR3. The germline V gene has CDR1 SGHRS and CDR2 YFSETQ. CDR3 in amino acids: CASSLDPPGTDTQYF. The CDR3 nucleotides read TGCGCCAGCAGCTTGGACCCGCCAGGCACAGATACGCAGTATTTT.

Only one count was recorded for this clone. The chain joins TRBV11-2 to TRBJ2-3; maybe TRBD2 (5 bases). Germline CDR1 is SGHAT and CDR2 is FQNNGV. Trimming left V 5 bases short and J 1 base short, with 10 bases between. The CDR3 runs to 14 residues. DNA of the CDR3: TGTGCCAGCAGCCCAGGAGGACGCACAGATACGCAGTATTTT. Its translation is CASSPGGRTDTQYF.

This clone was counted once. The chain uses TRBV7-8 and TRBJ1-6, with a tentative D call TRBD1 (5 bases). This CDR3 spans 14 amino acids. The V gene lost 5 bases and the J gene lost 10 bases, with 15 bases spanning the gap. Germline CDR1 reads SGHVS; CDR2 reads FQNEAQ. CDR3 nucleotides: TGTGCCAGCAGCCCGGGACTGATAAGCTCACCCCTCCACTTT. It is translated as CASSPGLISSPLHF.

The chain employs TRBV10-3 and TRBJ1-3; TRBD1 might be the D (6 bases). CDR1 and CDR2 (germline): ENHRY, SYGVKD. CDR3 length equals 15 residues. Trimming left V 3 bases short and J 2 bases short, with 11 bases between. CDR3 residues: CAISDSGQPGNTIYF. DNA for the CDR3: TGTGCCATCAGTGACTCGGGACAACCTGGAAACACCATATATTTT.

This clone has just one count. V and J are TRBV7-8 and TRBJ2-7, with 12 bases that match TRBD1. The CDR3 extends over 15 amino acids. Germline V CDR1 and CDR2: SGHVS, FQNEAQ. V was pared by 5 bases and J by 5 bases, with 7 bases of the junction left unmatched. Here the CDR3 reads CASSPGTGGLNEQYF. Written as DNA, the CDR3 is TGTGCCAGCAGCCCTGGGACAGGGGGCTTAAACGAGCAGTACTTC.

The V and J genes are TRBV19 and TRBJ1-2; TRBD1 is a possible D gene (5 bases). Germline values: CDR1 LNHDA, CDR2 SQIVND (reference sequence). The CDR3 runs 14 residues. Between the trimmed V and J ends, which lost 5 bases and 8 bases, there was a span of 18 bases. CDR3: CASSFGRAYIGYTF. The CDR3 DNA reads TGTGCCAGTAGTTTCGGCAGGGCGTACATCGGCTACACCTTC.

The genes are TRBV19 and TRBJ1-6; D unresolved. This CDR3 is built from 15 residues. Germline values: CDR1 LNHDA, CDR2 SQIVND (reference sequence). The V gene lost 6 bases and the J gene lost 7 bases, with 16 bases spanning the gap. CDR3 nucleotide sequence: TGTGCCAGTAGATGGGTGGGCGCGGGGAATTCACCCCTCCACTTT. This encodes CASRWVGAGNSPLHF.

This sequence joins TRBV18 and TRBJ1-5; D is perhaps TRBD1 (5 bases). Trimming took off 2 bases at V and 5 bases at J, with 10 bases between the two ends. The germline V gene has CDR1 KGHSH and CDR2 LQKENI. The CDR3 consists of 14 residues. CDR3 in amino acids: CASSPGGEHQPQHF. DNA for the CDR3: TGTGCCAGCTCACCAGGGGGGGAGCATCAGCCCCAGCATTTT.

The chain is built from TRBV7-2 and TRBJ1-2; no definite D call. V was trimmed by 5 bases and J by 3 bases, leaving 7 bases between them. The germline V gene has CDR1 SGHTA and CDR2 FQGNSA. This CDR3 spans 12 amino acids. CDR3: CASSTSDYGYTF. The CDR3 coding sequence is TGTGCCAGCAGCACCAGTGACTATGGCTACACCTTC.

In its sample, this clone was seen a few times. J is TRBJ1-1 and V is TRBV5-1; no definite D call. Germline values: CDR1 SGHRS, CDR2 YFSETQ. Trimming removed 2 bases from V and 4 bases from J, with 9 bases in between. This CDR3 contains 13 residues. CDR3 protein: CASSLTGGTEAFF. The CDR3 DNA follows: TGCGCCAGCAGCTTAACGGGAGGCACTGAAGCTTTCTTT.

The rearrangement uses TRBV7-9 and TRBJ2-1; D might be TRBD2 (6 bases). The germline V gene encodes CDR1 SEHNR and CDR2 FQNEAQ (reference sequence). Trimming pared 8 bases from V and 0 bases from J, leaving 11 bases between. This CDR3 is built from 14 residues. The CDR3 DNA sequence: TGTGCCAGCTGGGCGGGGAGCTCCTACAATGAGCAGTTCTTC. Amino acids: CASWAGSSYNEQFF.

The chain combines TRBV7-8 with TRBJ2-1; 7 nucleotides line up with TRBD1. V dropped 4 bases and J dropped 7; count of bases not matched to a gene: 7. The CDR3 is 14 residues long. The V gene's germline CDR1 is SGHVS and CDR2 FQNEAQ. This CDR3 is CASSYKGALNEQFF. CDR3 nucleotides: TGTGCCAGCAGCTATAAGGGGGCGCTTAATGAGCAGTTCTTC.

Only one count was recorded for this clone. The rearrangement uses TRBV10-2 and TRBJ1-2, with D possibly TRBD1 on 5 matching bases. Germline loops: CDR1 WSHSY, CDR2 SAAADI. The CDR3 is 11 amino acids. The ends were cut back, 9 bases at V and 7 bases at J, with 12 bases in the middle. The CDR3: CARIDSSGYTF. The CDR3 coding sequence is TGCGCCAGGATCGACAGCTCTGGCTACACCTTC.

This rearrangement joins TRBV19 to TRBJ2-1, with 9 positions matching TRBD1. Per germline, CDR1 LNHDA and CDR2 SQIVND (reference sequence). The junction had 6 bases not matched to a gene; V was cut back by 1 base and J by 5 bases. This CDR3 contains 16 residues. The DNA for the CDR3 is TGTGCCAGTAGTATAGCCGGGACAGGGAAAGACAATGAGCAGTTCTTC. Its protein is CASSIAGTGKDNEQFF.

The rearrangement joins TRBV5-6 to TRBJ2-5, with TRBD1 matching over 7 bases. TRBJ2-7 explains the end of the DNA better; the J call may be wrong. CDR3 length: 17 amino acids. Germline CDR1 and CDR2: SGHDT and YYEEEE. In DNA, the CDR3 is TGTGCCAGCAGCTTGCGCGTTTTGCCAGGGGGCTCCTACGAGCAGTACTTC. It codes for CASSLRVLPGGSYEQYF.

V is TRBV4-2 and J is TRBJ2-5; D is uncertain. The germline CDR1 and CDR2 sequences are LGHNA and YNFKEQ. V shed 0 bases and J shed 5 bases, with 7 bases lying between them. This CDR3 contains 13 residues. CDR3 loop: CASSQDWHETQYF. For the CDR3, the DNA is TGTGCCAGCAGCCAAGATTGGCATGAGACCCAGTACTTC.

The chain combines TRBV4-2 with TRBJ2-5; 10 positions agree with TRBD2. Unmatched junction bases numbered 9, after V lost 4 bases and J lost 4 bases. This CDR3 comprises 16 residues. CDR1 and CDR2 (germline): LGHNA, YNFKEQ. CDR3 residues: CASSPGRSGGAETQYF. The CDR3 coding sequence is TGTGCCAGCAGCCCCGGGAGGAGCGGGGGGGCAGAGACCCAGTACTTC.

The chain uses TRBV5-6 and TRBJ2-7, with 9 bases matching TRBD1. CDR1 and CDR2 (germline): SGHDT, YYEEEE. The CDR3 length is 15 residues. The trim removed 3 bases at V and 8 bases at J, leaving 12 bases unmatched. CDR3 bases: TGTGCCAGCAGCTCGTACGGGACAGGGTCTTACCAGCAGTACTTC. Translation: CASSSYGTGSYQQYF.

The gene calls are TRBV7-2 and TRBJ2-1, with D hard to call. Trimming pared 1 base from V and 10 bases from J, leaving 11 bases between. CDR1 and CDR2 from the germline V gene are SGHTA and FQGNSA. This CDR3 is 13 amino acids long. The CDR3 loop is CASSLDPAYEQFF. DNA for the CDR3: TGTGCCAGCAGCTTAGACCCTGCCTACGAGCAGTTCTTC.

The V gene is TRBV7-6, the J gene TRBJ2-1; 12 nucleotides agree with TRBD2. Germline trimming cut 5 bases from V and 2 bases from J; bases unmatched to any gene: 4. There are 16 residues in the CDR3. Germline assignment: CDR1 SGHVS and CDR2 FNYEAQ. In nucleotides, the CDR3 is TGTGCCAGCAGCATCTGGACTAGCGGGGCCTACAATGAGCAGTTCTTC. As protein: CASSIWTSGAYNEQFF.

This sequence joins TRBV1 and TRBJ2-1; whether TRBD2, the table's D call, matches the DNA was not checked. TRBV1 is tagged as a pseudogene. The CDR3 sequence is 17 residues long. The chain's CDR3 is CTTRLAGARDSYNEQFF. The CDR3 region has the DNA TGCACCACCAGACTAGCGGGGGCCCGGGACTCCTACAATGAGCAGTTCTTC.

This rearrangement joins TRBV5-1 to TRBJ1-4, with D unclear. The CDR3 runs 14 residues. Trimming cost V 3 bases and J 4 bases, with 10 bases left between them. Germline-derived CDR1 and CDR2 are SGHRS and YFSETQ. The CDR3 bases are TGCGCCAGCAGCTATGGAGGAATTAATGAAAAACTGTTTTTT. This codes for CASSYGGINEKLFF.

The table lists this clone with a few counts. The CDR3 region has the DNA TGCGCCAGCAGCTTGAAACAGGGAGTTGGGTGGCAAGAGACCCAGTACTTC. Its protein product is CASSLKQGVGWQETQYF. The J gene is TRBJ2-5, the V gene TRBV5-1; the D gene is possibly TRBD1 (6 bases). The CDR3 is made up of 17 amino acids. V dropped 1 base and J dropped 2 bases, with 18 bases sitting between them. Germline V CDR1 and CDR2: SGHRS, YFSETQ.

The chain joins TRBV6-1 to TRBJ1-2, with D possibly TRBD1 on 5 matching bases. V dropped 8 bases and J dropped 7 bases, with 20 bases sitting between them. CDR1 and CDR2 (germline): MNHNS, SASEGT. This CDR3 contains 14 residues. CDR3 bases: TGTGCCAGCGTCAAGGGAGGGCACAGGTCTGGCTACACCTTC. Amino acid sequence: CASVKGGHRSGYTF.

This clone has more than one count but fewer than ten. The rearrangement links TRBV7-9 to TRBJ2-7; the D is unclear. This CDR3 has 14 residues. V lost 1 base and J 0 bases, leaving 7 bases between the germline ends. Germline loops: CDR1 SEHNR, CDR2 FQNEAQ (reference sequence). For the CDR3, the DNA is TGTGCCAGCAGCTTAGGCGCTAACTCCTACGAGCAGTACTTC. As protein: CASSLGANSYEQYF.

The V and J genes are TRBV6-1 and TRBJ1-2, with unresolved D. The CDR3 spans 13 residues. The germline V gene has CDR1 MNHNS and CDR2 SASEGT. V was pared by 11 bases and J by 2 bases, with 15 bases between. CDR3 sequence reads: CAATGLKNYGYTF. For the CDR3, the DNA is TGTGCCGCCACGGGTCTCAAAAACTATGGCTACACCTTC.